The source of this T cell receptor beta chain is a study of blood T cell repertoires in COVID-19. Across the whole study: Sources were T cells, B-cell-depleted T cells, or PBMCs; the material itself was cDNA or gDNA.

The data were produced by immunoSEQ multiplex PCR, yet TCRdb's version contains in-frame clones alone and is incomplete. The sample records about 46,000 clones, around 87% being singletons. CDR1 is PRHDT, CDR2 FYEKMQ, per germline (reference sequence). The CDR3 has 15 residues. V gave up 3 bases and J gave up 2 bases; unmatched junction bases: 1. This receptor was identified in a human donor in a cohort sampled during active COVID-19. The sequencing sample was made of peripheral blood. The J gene is TRBJ1-3, the V gene TRBV13; TRBD1 aligns across 10 bases. The CDR3 coding sequence is TGTGCCAGCAGCTTGACAGGGGGCGCTGGAAACACCATATATTTT. Amino acids: CASSLTGGAGNTIYF.